A single sample gave rise to the 9 T cell receptor beta chains below, sequenced in a study of cytomegalovirus exposure and HLA in healthy donors. A multiplex PCR was run with 60 Vbeta primers and 13 Jbeta primers. Only in-frame clones appear in the TCRdb table, and some are missing; sequencing was by immunoSEQ multiplex PCR. The sample comprises over 150,000 clones, approximately 71% of which are singletons, and roughly 1.5% rests with the top ten. The specimen was PBMCs. The receptors here all came from a man in his forties or fifties in good health and CMV-seronegative.

V and J are TRBV5-6 and TRBJ1-6; D perhaps matches TRBD1 (6 bases). The germline V and J ends were trimmed by 2 bases and 4 bases, with 10 bases remaining between them. Germline V gene lookup returns CDR1 SGHDT and CDR2 YYEEEE. This CDR3 region has 15 residues. Here the CDR3 reads CASSFLQGYNSPLHF. The CDR3 nucleotides read TGTGCCAGCAGCTTTCTCCAGGGGTATAATTCACCCCTCCACTTT.

This clone has more than one count but fewer than ten. The chain recombines TRBV19 with TRBJ1-2, with 9 nucleotides matching TRBD1. V was clipped by 9 bases and J by 8 bases; unmatched bases: 13. CDR1 is LNHDA, CDR2 SQIVND, per germline (reference sequence). CDR3 length equals 14 residues. The DNA of the CDR3 is TGTGCCAGCCATGGGGGACAGGGTAATGAAGGCTACACCTTC. Amino acids: CASHGGQGNEGYTF.

This clone was observed a few times. The V and J genes are TRBV7-6 and TRBJ1-4, with 9 bases aligning to TRBD1. The CDR3 covers 14 residues. Germline CDR1 reads SGHVS; CDR2 reads FNYEAQ. V lost 6 bases and J lost 8; bases outside the gene matches: 7. CDR3 nucleotide sequence: TGTGCCAGCAGTCCAACAGGGGGCGCCGAAAAACTGTTTTTT. This gives the protein CASSPTGGAEKLFF. The variable domain in full, with the rest retrieved from reference TRBV7-6 and TRBJ1-4, is GAGVSQSPRYKVTKRGQDVALRCDPISGHVSLYWYRQALGQGPEFLTYFNYEAQQDKSGLPNDRFSAERPEGSISTLTIQRTEQRDSAMYRCASSPTGGAEKLFFGSGTQLSVL.

This chain joins TRBV5-4 and TRBJ2-1, with 7 bases lining up with TRBD1. Germline lookup yields CDR1 SGHNT and CDR2 YYREEE (reference sequence). The CDR3 covers 16 residues. Unmatched junction bases numbered 11, after V lost 1 base and J lost 7 bases. CDR3 amino acids: CASSLYVGQVGNEQFF. CDR3 bases: TGTGCCAGCAGCTTGTATGTCGGACAGGTGGGGAATGAGCAGTTCTTC.

This chain joins TRBV6-5 and TRBJ2-3; 10 bases agree with TRBD2. The CDR3 runs to 16 residues. From germline, CDR1 is MNHEY and CDR2 SVGAGI. With V trimmed by 2 bases and J by 2 bases, 4 bases remained unmatched. The CDR3 here is CASSYPAGGSTDTQYF. In DNA, the CDR3 is TGTGCCAGCAGTTACCCAGCGGGGGGGTCCACAGATACGCAGTATTTT.

This chain uses TRBV10-1 with TRBJ1-5; the match to TRBD1 covers 7 bases. Germline CDR1 is WNHNN and CDR2 is SYGVQD (reference sequence). V lost 7 bases, J lost 1 base, and 7 bases stayed unmatched. The CDR3 length is 15 residues. The CDR3 region is CASTAKGASNQPQHF. In nucleotides, the CDR3 is TGCGCCAGCACAGCTAAGGGGGCGAGCAATCAGCCCCAGCATTTT.

This clone was found a few times. The V gene is TRBV7-8, the J gene TRBJ2-5, with D possibly being TRBD2 (6 bases). Trimming cost V 5 bases and J 4 bases, with 20 bases left between them. CDR1 and CDR2 (germline): SGHVS, FQNEAQ. The CDR3 contains 16 residues. The CDR3 protein is CASSPESFGGAETQYF. DNA of the CDR3: TGTGCCAGCAGCCCTGAAAGTTTCGGGGGAGCAGAGACCCAGTACTTC.

The chain couples TRBV2 to TRBJ2-5, with D possibly TRBD1 on 5 matching bases. The CDR3 runs to 12 residues. Germline CDR1 is SNHLY and CDR2 is FYNNEI. With 7 bases removed from V and 4 bases from J, the gap between germline ends came to 10 bases. CDR3 sequence (DNA): TGTGCCAGCAATAGCAGGGTAGAGACCCAGTACTTC. This translates into CASNSRVETQYF. Complete variable domain (other parts from reference TRBV2 and TRBJ2-5): EPEVTQTPSHQVTQMGQEVILRCVPISNHLYFYWYRQILGQKVEFLVSFYNNEISEKSEIFDDQFSVERPDGSNFTLKIRSTKLEDSAMYFCASNSRVETQYFGPGTRLLVL.

The chain has TRBV19 and TRBJ2-2, with D tentatively TRBD2 (6 bases). Germline V CDR1 and CDR2: LNHDA, SQIVND (reference sequence). This CDR3 is 13 amino acids long. Trimming pared 6 bases from V and 7 bases from J, leaving 12 bases between. The CDR3 sequence is CASRELASGELFF. In DNA form, the CDR3 reads TGTGCCAGTAGAGAACTAGCTAGCGGGGAGCTGTTTTTT.